This T cell receptor beta chain was documented in a study of identical twins. CDR3 length equals 13 residues. V gave up 5 bases and J gave up 4 bases, with 14 bases separating them. Germline V CDR1 and CDR2: SQVTM, ANQGSEA. TCRdb reprocessed the 5' RACE reads with MiXCR, giving one entry per CDR3 protein. This sample has about 530,000 distinct CDR3 sequences; 20% to 25% occur once, and the top ten carry 0.4% to 0.6%. The same data also contributed to another study, on yellow fever vaccine responses in identical twins. That report notes: As reported, the vaccine T cell response of twins seemed partly convergent and partly personalized.

Sequenced sample: CD4+ T cells sorted from blood. This clonotype originated in a woman in her late teens or twenties in good health. The chain links TRBV29-1 to TRBJ2-5, with a tentative D call TRBD1 (5 bases). The CDR3 is CSVRGGIGETQYF. The CDR3 nucleotides are TGCAGCGTTAGGGGCGGAATCGGAGAGACCCAGTACTTC.